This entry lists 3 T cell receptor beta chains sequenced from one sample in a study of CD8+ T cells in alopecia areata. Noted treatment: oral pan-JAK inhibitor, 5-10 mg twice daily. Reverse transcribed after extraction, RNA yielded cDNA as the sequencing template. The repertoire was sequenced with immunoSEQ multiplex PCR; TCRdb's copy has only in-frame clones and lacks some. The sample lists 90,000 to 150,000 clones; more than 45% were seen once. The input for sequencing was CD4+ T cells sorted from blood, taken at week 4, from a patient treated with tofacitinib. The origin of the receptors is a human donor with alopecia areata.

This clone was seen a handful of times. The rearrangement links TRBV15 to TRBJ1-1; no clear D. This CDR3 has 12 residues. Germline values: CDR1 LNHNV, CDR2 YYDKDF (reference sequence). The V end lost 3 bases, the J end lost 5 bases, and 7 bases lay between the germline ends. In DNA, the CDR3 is TGTGCCACCAGCAGTTTCAAGACTGAAGCTTTCTTT. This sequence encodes CATSSFKTEAFF.

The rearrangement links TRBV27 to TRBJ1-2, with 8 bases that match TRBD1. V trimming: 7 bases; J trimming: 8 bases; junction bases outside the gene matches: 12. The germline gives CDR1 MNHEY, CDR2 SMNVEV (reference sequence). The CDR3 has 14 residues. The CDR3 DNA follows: TGTGCCAGCACTTCAAGGACAGGGCCGATAGGCTACACCTTC. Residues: CASTSRTGPIGYTF.

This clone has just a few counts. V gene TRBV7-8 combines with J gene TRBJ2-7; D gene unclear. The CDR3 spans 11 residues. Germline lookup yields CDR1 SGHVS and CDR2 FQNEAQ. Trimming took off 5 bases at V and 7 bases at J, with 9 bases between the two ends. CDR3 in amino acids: CASSGDGEQYF. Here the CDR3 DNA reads TGTGCCAGCAGCGGAGACGGGGAGCAGTACTTC.